The 19 T cell receptor beta chains reported below all come from one sample, sequenced in a study of early T cells in non-severe SARS-CoV-2 infection. One entry per CDR3 protein, called by TCRdb with MiXCR from the 5' RACE reads. The sample includes under 70,000 distinct CDR3 sequences, over 5% of them seen just once. Input material: whole blood. These TCRs come from an adult who was a healthcare worker with PCR-confirmed SARS-CoV-2 infection or an uninfected control (not recorded which).

The table lists this clonotype with a few counts. This CDR3 is CASSRTSGRSTDTQYF. CDR3 nucleotide sequence: TGTGCCAGCAGTCGGACTAGCGGGCGTAGCACAGATACGCAGTATTTT. V is TRBV2 and J is TRBJ2-3; 11 bases agree with TRBD2. The CDR3 covers 16 residues. V lost 5 bases and J lost 0; bases outside the gene matches: 4. Germline assignment: CDR1 SNHLY and CDR2 FYNNEI.

This clonotype was recorded many times. This chain connects TRBV12-5 to TRBJ1-1; no definite D call. This CDR3 is built from 16 residues. V was shortened by 0 bases and J by 1 base, with 12 bases between the two germline ends. Germline V gives CDR1 LGHNT, CDR2 FRNRAP. CDR3 DNA: TGTGCTAGTGGTTTGGTACAAGGACGTACGAACACTGAAGCTTTCTTT. This codes for CASGLVQGRTNTEAFF.

V gene TRBV6-1 combines with J gene TRBJ2-7; 7 bases are a match to TRBD2. This CDR3 spans 14 amino acids. Trimming took 1 base from V and 5 from J; bases not matched to a gene: 5. In germline, CDR1 is MNHNS, CDR2 SASEGT. CDR3 nucleotide sequence: TGTGCCAGCAGTGAAGGCGGGGGAGGGAACGAGCAGTACTTC. Protein product: CASSEGGGGNEQYF.

This clonotype occurred many times. This chain joins TRBV5-6 and TRBJ2-5, with 8 bases fitting TRBD2. There are 15 residues in the CDR3. CDR1 is SGHDT and CDR2 is YYEEEE in the germline V gene. V lost 4 bases and J lost 4; bases outside the gene matches: 9. CDR3 protein: CASSRGTRGSETQYF. CDR3 bases: TGTGCCAGCAGCCGAGGGACTAGGGGGTCAGAGACCCAGTACTTC.

This clonotype was seen repeatedly, ten times or more. The rearrangement uses TRBV6-5 and TRBJ1-6, with D possibly being TRBD1 (5 bases). The V end lost 6 bases, the J end lost 0 bases, and 9 bases lay between the germline ends. The CDR3 runs to 15 residues. Per the germline V gene, CDR1 is MNHEY and CDR2 is SVGAGI. The CDR3 region has the DNA TGTGCCAGCAGGAGGGGATCCTCCTATAATTCACCCCTCCACTTT. Translation gives CASRRGSSYNSPLHF.

In this sample, this clonotype turned up many times. The chain carries TRBV19 and TRBJ1-5; TRBD1 is a possible D gene (6 bases). Per the germline V gene, CDR1 is LNHDA and CDR2 is SQIVND (reference sequence). Trimming pared 4 bases from V and 0 bases from J, leaving 10 bases between. The CDR3 is 15 amino acids. In DNA form, the CDR3 reads TGTGCCAGTAGTACAACAGGGTTTAGCAATCAGCCCCAGCATTTT. This sequence encodes CASSTTGFSNQPQHF.

The V gene is TRBV10-1, the J gene TRBJ2-1; 10 nucleotides align to TRBD2. The length of the CDR3 is 15 residues. The J segment lost 4 bases and the V segment lost 5 bases, leaving 5 bases of the junction unmatched. Germline values: CDR1 WNHNN, CDR2 SYGVQD (reference sequence). DNA for the CDR3: TGCGCCAGCAGTTCTAGCGGGGGCCTTTACAATGAGCAGTTCTTC. Translating gives CASSSSGGLYNEQFF.

This clonotype was detected a few times. The CDR3 sequence: CASSLGPSGPYGAGELFF. DNA of the CDR3: TGTGCCAGCAGCTTAGGTCCTAGCGGGCCCTACGGAGCCGGGGAGCTGTTTTTT. The V gene is TRBV11-2, the J gene TRBJ2-2; TRBD2 matches at 8 bases. The CDR3 contains 18 residues. CDR1 is SGHAT, CDR2 FQNNGV, per germline. J gave up 6 bases and V 1 base, and 13 bases lay outside the gene matches. The variable domain in full, with the rest retrieved from reference TRBV11-2 and TRBJ2-2, is EAGVAQSPRYKIIEKRQSVAFWCNPISGHATLYWYQQILGQGPKLLIQFQNNGVVDDSQLPKDRFSAERLKGVDSTLKIQPAKLEDSAVYLCASSLGPSGPYGAGELFFGEGSRLTVL.

This clonotype has just one count. V usage is TRBV13 and J usage is TRBJ2-3; D tentatively reads TRBD1 or TRBD2 (5 bases each). Germline V gives CDR1 PRHDT, CDR2 FYEKMQ (reference sequence). Trimming shortened V by 8 bases and J by 2 bases, and 11 bases separated the two germline ends. The CDR3 runs 13 residues. The CDR3: CASSGPSTDTQYF. The CDR3 bases are TGTGCCAGCTCGGGACCCTCCACAGATACGCAGTATTTT. Full variable domain (rest looked up from reference TRBV13 and TRBJ2-3): AAGVIQSPRHLIKEKRETATLKCYPIPRHDTVYWYQQGPGQDPQFLISFYEKMQSDKGSIPDRFSAQQFSDYHSELNMSSLELGDSALYFCASSGPSTDTQYFGPGTRLTVL.

This clonotype occurred many times. The genes are TRBV20-1 and TRBJ2-2; the D gene is possibly TRBD2 (6 bases). The germline V and J ends were trimmed by 6 bases and 5 bases, with 16 bases remaining between them. Germline loops: CDR1 DFQATT, CDR2 SNEGSKA (reference sequence). The CDR3 is 14 amino acids. DNA for the CDR3: TGCAGTGCGCCGGGACTTAAGGGAACCGGGGAGCTGTTTTTT. This codes for CSAPGLKGTGELFF.

The V and J genes are TRBV5-1 and TRBJ1-2, with a tentative D call TRBD1 (5 bases). This CDR3 is 16 amino acids long. Germline V CDR1 and CDR2: SGHRS, YFSETQ. V lost 0 bases and J lost 0, with 12 bases in between. The DNA of the CDR3 is TGCGCCAGCAGCTTGGAACAGGCGGATGCTAACTATGGCTACACCTTC. Residues: CASSLEQADANYGYTF.

This clonotype occurred a few times. J is TRBJ2-2 and V is TRBV14; 10 bases map to TRBD2. CDR1 and CDR2 from the germline V gene are SGHDN and FVKESK. This CDR3 has 17 amino acids. Trimming removed 3 bases from V and 6 bases from J; junction bases left unmatched: 10. This CDR3 is CASSHPRLAGVAGELFF. The CDR3 nucleotides are TGTGCCAGCAGCCACCCTCGTCTAGCGGGAGTAGCCGGGGAGCTGTTTTTT.

The chain uses TRBV4-2 and TRBJ2-1; 9 bases line up with TRBD2. Germline CDR1 and CDR2: LGHNA and YNFKEQ. The CDR3 spans 16 residues. The V and J ends lost 0 bases and 4 bases, in that order; junction bases with no gene match: 4. CDR3 residues: CASSQDPSGTYNEQFF. CDR3 DNA: TGTGCCAGCAGCCAAGATCCTAGCGGGACATACAATGAGCAGTTCTTC.

This clonotype has a count of ten or more. For the CDR3, the DNA is TGTGCCAGCAGCCAAAGGACTAGCGGGGGGTACACCGGGGAGCTGTTTTTT. This encodes CASSQRTSGGYTGELFF. The chain combines TRBV13 with TRBJ2-2; 14 nucleotides match TRBD2. Germline V gives CDR1 PRHDT, CDR2 FYEKMQ (reference sequence). The CDR3 totals 17 residues. With 5 bases clipped from V and 3 bases from J, the junction kept 5 bases outside the gene matches.

V is TRBV6-5 and J is TRBJ2-7; 11 bases fit TRBD2. Germline lookup yields CDR1 MNHEY and CDR2 SVGAGI. V trimming: 4 bases; J trimming: 6 bases; junction bases outside the gene matches: 2. This CDR3 region has 13 residues. CDR3 nucleotide sequence: TGTGCCAGCAGTTTGACTAGCGGGATCGAGCAGTACTTC. The encoded protein is CASSLTSGIEQYF.

This clonotype was detected many times. This chain links TRBV6-5 with TRBJ2-3; D gene unclear. Between the trimmed V and J ends, which lost 5 bases and 3 bases, there was a span of 9 bases. The CDR3 contains 13 residues. Germline-derived CDR1 and CDR2 are MNHEY and SVGAGI. In DNA, the CDR3 is TGTGCCAGCAGTCTCCGGGTTACAGATACGCAGTATTTT. Encoded protein: CASSLRVTDTQYF.

This clonotype appeared many times. The chain combines TRBV4-3 with TRBJ2-7; 7 bases are a match to TRBD1. Germline V gives CDR1 LGHNA, CDR2 YSLEER. V dropped 2 bases and J dropped 6; count of bases not matched to a gene: 7. The CDR3 is made up of 14 amino acids. This chain's CDR3 is CASSQLTGVGEQYF. CDR3 coding DNA: TGCGCCAGCAGCCAACTTACAGGGGTGGGCGAGCAGTACTTC.

The chain employs TRBV20-1 and TRBJ2-1, with unresolved D. V lost 6 bases to trimming and J lost 9 bases, with 12 bases between them. The CDR3 is 11 residues long. The germline V gene encodes CDR1 DFQATT and CDR2 SNEGSKA (reference sequence). Here the CDR3 reads CSAPRGGEQFF. CDR3 nucleotide sequence: TGCAGTGCCCCGAGAGGCGGTGAGCAGTTCTTC.

This clonotype was seen just once. The chain recombines TRBV7-8 with TRBJ1-2, with 8 bases that match TRBD1. Germline CDR1 reads SGHVS; CDR2 reads FQNEAQ. Losses at the gene ends were 4 bases for V and 9 bases for J; bases not matched to a gene: 10. The CDR3 sequence is 14 residues long. The CDR3 nucleotides read TGTGCCAGCAGCTCAGGACAGGGCTCGCGACGCTACACCTTC. It is translated as CASSSGQGSRRYTF.